This passage covers 13 T cell receptor beta chains from one sample sequenced in a study of identical twins. TCRdb re-derived calls from the 5' RACE reads in MiXCR, one entry per CDR3 protein. The sample has around 280,000 distinct CDR3 sequences; under 9% are singletons. These data also featured in a second study, about yellow fever vaccine responses in identical twins.

Input material: memory (CD45RO+) T cells sorted from blood. These receptors were obtained from a woman aged 18-35 years in good health.

This clonotype was seen repeatedly, ten times or more. This chain uses TRBV7-8 with TRBJ2-3; 7 nucleotides match TRBD1. CDR1 and CDR2 (germline): SGHVS, FQNEAQ. The CDR3 is 13 residues long. J lost 7 bases, V lost 4 bases, and 5 bases had no gene match. The CDR3 spells CASSSDRVHTQYF. In DNA form, the CDR3 reads TGTGCCAGCAGCTCAGACAGGGTGCATACGCAGTATTTT.

This rearrangement joins TRBV5-6 to TRBJ2-7, with a tentative D call TRBD1 (8 bases). This CDR3 contains 16 residues. Trimming stripped 3 bases from V and 2 bases from J, with 18 bases between. Germline assignment: CDR1 SGHDT and CDR2 YYEEEE. The CDR3: CASSWGSGTGAYEQYF. In DNA, the CDR3 is TGTGCCAGCAGCTGGGGCAGCGGGACAGGAGCCTACGAGCAGTACTTC. Full variable domain (outside the CDR3, taken from reference TRBV5-6 and TRBJ2-7): DAGVTQSPTHLIKTRGQQVTLRCSPKSGHDTVSWYQQALGQGPQFIFQYYEEEERQRGNFPDRFSGHQFPNYSSELNVNALLLGDSALYLCASSWGSGTGAYEQYFGPGTRLTVT.

The chain joins TRBV11-2 to TRBJ2-1; 8 positions agree with TRBD1. Germline loops: CDR1 SGHAT, CDR2 FQNNGV. The V segment lost 4 bases and the J segment 2 bases; nucleotides outside the gene matches: 1. The CDR3 is 14 residues long. CDR3 in DNA: TGTGCCAGCAGCTCGGACAGGGCCTACAATGAGCAGTTCTTC. This sequence encodes CASSSDRAYNEQFF.

This clonotype has just a few counts. The rearrangement links TRBV7-8 to TRBJ2-5; D remains unclear. Germline assignment: CDR1 SGHVS and CDR2 FQNEAQ. CDR3 size: 12 residues. V lost 8 bases, J lost 8 bases, and 15 bases lay in between. CDR3 nucleotide sequence: TGTGCCAGCGGCGACTCCCACGGCACCCAGTACTTC. This sequence encodes CASGDSHGTQYF.

There are many counts of this clonotype. The chain couples TRBV5-1 to TRBJ1-4, with D possibly being TRBD1 (5 bases). From germline, CDR1 is SGHRS and CDR2 YFSETQ. This CDR3 is 15 amino acids long. V shed 3 bases and J shed 0 bases, with 9 bases lying between them. The CDR3 protein is CASSWDRSTNEKLFF. In DNA, the CDR3 is TGCGCCAGCAGCTGGGACCGGTCAACTAATGAAAAACTGTTTTTT.

Ten or more counts support this clonotype. V and J are TRBV3-1 and TRBJ1-5; tentatively, D is TRBD1 (5 bases). The length of the CDR3 is 12 residues. V shed 2 bases and J shed 7 bases, with 6 bases lying between them. CDR1 is LGHDT and CDR2 is YNNKEL in the germline V gene (reference sequence). CDR3 in amino acids: CASSQQGQPQHF. In DNA form, the CDR3 reads TGTGCCAGCAGCCAACAGGGCCAGCCCCAGCATTTT.

The chain joins TRBV15 to TRBJ2-7, with D perhaps matching TRBD2 (6 bases). Germline V gene data show CDR1 as LNHNV and CDR2 as YYDKDF (reference sequence). CDR3 length equals 17 residues. V lost 0 bases and J lost 1, with 16 bases in between. The CDR3 spells CATSRDLGSGGSYEQYV. The CDR3 nucleotides read TGTGCCACCAGCAGAGATCTCGGATCTGGGGGGTCCTACGAGCAGTACGTC.

The rearrangement links TRBV28 to TRBJ1-4, with D possibly being TRBD1 (6 bases). In germline, CDR1 is MDHEN, CDR2 SYDVKM. CDR3 length equals 13 residues. Trimming cost V 4 bases and J 8 bases, with 11 bases left between them. The CDR3 is CASSSGDQEKLFF. The DNA for the CDR3 is TGTGCCAGCAGTTCAGGGGATCAAGAAAAACTGTTTTTT.

This clonotype has at least ten counts. V gene TRBV12-3 or TRBV12-4 combines with J gene TRBJ1-1; D is perhaps TRBD1 (5 bases). The CDR3 totals 13 residues. The V gene lost 7 bases and the J gene lost 0 bases, with 9 bases spanning the gap. The CDR3: CASIDRLNTEAFF. The CDR3 DNA is TGTGCCAGCATCGACAGACTGAACACTGAAGCTTTCTTT.

This clonotype was counted ten times or more. The chain recombines TRBV9 with TRBJ1-2, with 7 bases fitting TRBD1. Unmatched junction bases numbered 12, after V lost 4 bases and J lost 6 bases. The CDR3 is 15 residues long. CDR1 SGDLS and CDR2 YYNGEE come from the germline V gene. The CDR3 region is CASSSQTDRAHGYTF. Here the CDR3 DNA reads TGTGCCAGCAGCTCCCAGACAGACAGGGCCCATGGCTACACCTTC.

A few counts support this clonotype. The gene calls are TRBV11-2 and TRBJ2-3; unclear D gene. The germline V gene encodes CDR1 SGHAT and CDR2 FQNNGV. The ends were cut back, 1 base at V and 3 bases at J, with 11 bases in the middle. The CDR3 is made up of 15 amino acids. The CDR3 coding sequence is TGTGCCAGCAGCTTAGCACTCTTCGGAACAGATACGCAGTATTTT. Protein product: CASSLALFGTDTQYF.

J is TRBJ2-7 and V is TRBV7-8; D is tentatively TRBD1 or TRBD2 (5 bases each). V was shortened by 5 bases and J by 6 bases, with 11 bases between the two germline ends. Germline-derived CDR1 and CDR2 are SGHVS and FQNEAQ. The CDR3 covers 12 residues. The DNA for the CDR3 is TGTGCCAGCAGCACGGACACTAGCGAGCAGTACTTC. Amino acid sequence: CASSTDTSEQYF.

The chain couples TRBV7-2 to TRBJ2-3; D unclear. Germline V lookup: CDR1 SGHTA, CDR2 FQGNSA. The CDR3 extends over 14 amino acids. The V gene lost 1 base and the J gene lost 5 bases, with 10 bases spanning the gap. The CDR3 nucleotides are TGTGCCAGCAGCTTAGTTCCGACACGAGATACGCAGTATTTT. The encoded protein is CASSLVPTRDTQYF.